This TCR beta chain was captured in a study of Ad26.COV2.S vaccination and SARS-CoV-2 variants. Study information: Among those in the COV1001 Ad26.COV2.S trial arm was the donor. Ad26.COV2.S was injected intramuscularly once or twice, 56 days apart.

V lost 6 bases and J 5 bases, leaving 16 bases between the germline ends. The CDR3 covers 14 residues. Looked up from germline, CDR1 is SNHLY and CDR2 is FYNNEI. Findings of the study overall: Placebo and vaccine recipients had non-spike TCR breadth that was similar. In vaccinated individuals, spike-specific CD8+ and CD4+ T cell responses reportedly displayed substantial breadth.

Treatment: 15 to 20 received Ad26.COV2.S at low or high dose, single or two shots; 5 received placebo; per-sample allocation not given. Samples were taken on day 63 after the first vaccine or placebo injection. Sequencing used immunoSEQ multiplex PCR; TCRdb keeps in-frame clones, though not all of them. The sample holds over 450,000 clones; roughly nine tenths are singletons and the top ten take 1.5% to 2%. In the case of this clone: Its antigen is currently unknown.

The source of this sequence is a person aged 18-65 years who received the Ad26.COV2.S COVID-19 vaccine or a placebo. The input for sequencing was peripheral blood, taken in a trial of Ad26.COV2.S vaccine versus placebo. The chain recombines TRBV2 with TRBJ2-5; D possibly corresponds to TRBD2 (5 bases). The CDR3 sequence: CASRRVPAGETQYF. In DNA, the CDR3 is TGTGCCAGCAGGCGGGTACCCGCCGGGGAGACCCAGTACTTC.